Shown below are 29 T cell receptor beta chains from a single sample sequenced in a study of blood T cell repertoires in COVID-19. TCRdb keeps only in-frame clones here, not all; method: immunoSEQ multiplex PCR. The table records some 340,000 clones, around 87% of them present only once. The material sequenced was PBMCs or T cells enriched from blood (not recorded which). Receptors originate from a woman in her 30s who had recovered from COVID-19.

The gene calls are TRBV5-1 and TRBJ2-2; D may be TRBD2 (5 bases). The V end lost 4 bases, the J end lost 5 bases, and 15 bases lay between the germline ends. Germline V gene lookup returns CDR1 SGHRS and CDR2 YFSETQ. This CDR3 is 15 amino acids long. The CDR3 sequence: CASSLTPEGTGELFF. The CDR3 DNA sequence: TGCGCCAGCAGCCTTACTCCCGAGGGAACCGGGGAGCTGTTTTTT.

The V and J genes are TRBV5-1 and TRBJ1-2; possibly TRBD1 for D (6 bases). V was clipped by 6 bases and J by 3 bases, with 15 bases between them. Per the germline V gene, CDR1 is SGHRS and CDR2 is YFSETQ. The length of the CDR3 is 14 residues. The CDR3, as DNA: TGCGCCAGCACAAAGGGGGTTTATGACTATGGCTACACCTTC. Its translation is CASTKGVYDYGYTF.

The chain links TRBV5-1 to TRBJ1-2; no clear D. CDR1 and CDR2 (germline): SGHRS, YFSETQ. The CDR3 loop spans 13 amino acids. V was pared by 4 bases and J by 5 bases, with 12 bases between. Written as DNA, the CDR3 is TGCGCCAGCAGCCGCAACCAGAGGTATGGCTACACCTTC. Translated: CASSRNQRYGYTF.

V and J are TRBV4-1 and TRBJ1-5; D possibly corresponds to TRBD1 (6 bases). The V end lost 0 bases, the J end lost 1 base, and 16 bases lay between the germline ends. Germline CDR1 MGHRA, CDR2 YSYEKL. This CDR3 comprises 18 residues. For the CDR3, the DNA is TGCGCCAGCAGCCAAGATCTGATCAGGGGTTCCAGCAATCAGCCCCAGCATTTT. Protein sequence: CASSQDLIRGSSNQPQHF.

V gene TRBV18 combines with J gene TRBJ2-3; 7 bases are a match to TRBD1. The CDR3 has 16 residues. In germline, CDR1 is KGHSH, CDR2 LQKENI. J gave up 4 bases and V 2 bases, and 9 bases lay outside the gene matches. The CDR3 is CASSPRRAGGADTQYF. The CDR3 DNA reads as TGTGCCAGCTCACCAAGAAGAGCAGGGGGAGCAGATACGCAGTATTTT.

The chain carries TRBV5-1 and TRBJ1-1, with D possibly TRBD1 on 5 matching bases. V lost 4 bases to trimming and J lost 1 base, with 14 bases between them. CDR1 SGHRS and CDR2 YFSETQ come from the germline V gene. CDR3 length: 15 residues. CDR3 in amino acids: CASSPHGGGNTEAFF. In DNA form, the CDR3 reads TGCGCCAGCAGCCCGCACGGCGGGGGGAACACTGAAGCTTTCTTT.

In its sample, this clone was seen once. This sequence joins TRBV28 and TRBJ1-6, with 7 bases identical to TRBD1. Germline CDR1 and CDR2: MDHEN and SYDVKM. V shed 3 bases and J 14 bases; nucleotides not matched to a gene: 22. CDR3 length: 18 residues. As DNA, the CDR3 is TGTGCCAGCAGTTTGATACGGGACAGTTCTACCGCATGGCAAACCCTCCACTTT. Translating gives CASSLIRDSSTAWQTLHF.

This clone turned up a few times. The CDR3 DNA follows: TGTGCCACCAGCAGCGCCGGGACAGTTAATGAAAAACTGTTTTTT. Its translation: CATSSAGTVNEKLFF. The gene calls are TRBV15 and TRBJ1-4, with 7 bases aligning to TRBD1. The germline gives CDR1 LNHNV, CDR2 YYDKDF (reference sequence). Trimming removed 3 bases from V and 4 bases from J; junction bases left unmatched: 5. The CDR3 extends over 15 amino acids.

V usage is TRBV7-2 and J usage is TRBJ1-4; D might be TRBD1 (6 bases). With 5 bases removed from V and 8 bases from J, the gap between germline ends came to 24 bases. In germline, CDR1 is SGHTA, CDR2 FQGNSA. This CDR3 has 17 residues. This CDR3 reads CASSQGPFGALGEKLFF. For the CDR3, the DNA is TGTGCCAGCAGCCAGGGGCCCTTTGGGGCTCTTGGGGAAAAACTGTTTTTT.

A single count supports this clone. This chain uses TRBV5-1 with TRBJ2-2; perhaps TRBD1 as D (5 bases). The germline CDR1 and CDR2 sequences are SGHRS and YFSETQ. This CDR3 has 16 residues. V was pared by 3 bases and J by 0 bases, with 12 bases between. CDR3: CASSSDSQANTGELFF. The CDR3 region has the DNA TGCGCCAGCAGCTCTGACAGTCAGGCGAACACCGGGGAGCTGTTTTTT.

This clone was counted a few times. This chain links TRBV5-4 with TRBJ1-1, with TRBD1 matching over 11 bases. Trimming removed 0 bases from V and 5 bases from J; junction bases left unmatched: 3. CDR3 length: 15 amino acids. Per germline, CDR1 SGHNT and CDR2 YYREEE (reference sequence). The CDR3 nucleotides read TGTGCCAGCAGCTTGGGGGGGACAGGGGGTACTGAAGCTTTCTTT. This sequence encodes CASSLGGTGGTEAFF.

This chain links TRBV28 with TRBJ1-3; possible D gene TRBD1, 6 bases. The V and J ends lost 5 bases and 0 bases respectively, with 17 bases between them. The CDR3 has 17 amino acids. Germline CDR1 and CDR2: MDHEN and SYDVKM. As DNA, the CDR3 is TGTGCCAGCAGTCCCCCCAGGGGCTGGGGCTCTGGAAACACCATATATTTT. Translated, it gives CASSPPRGWGSGNTIYF. Together with reference TRBV28 and TRBJ1-3, the CDR3 gives the full variable domain: DVKVTQSSRYLVKRTGEKVFLECVQDMDHENMFWYRQDPGLGLRLIYFSYDVKMKEKGDIPEGYSVSREKKERFSLILESASTNQTSMYLCASSPPRGWGSGNTIYFGEGSWLTVV.

The V and J genes are TRBV10-3 and TRBJ1-1; no firm D call. The V and J ends lost 0 bases and 1 base respectively, with 9 bases between them. Germline loops: CDR1 ENHRY, CDR2 SYGVKD. The CDR3 totals 15 residues. The DNA for the CDR3 is TGTGCCATCAGTGAGTCGGGTCGGGGGAACACTGAAGCTTTCTTT. Translation gives CAISESGRGNTEAFF.

The V and J genes are TRBV6-2 or TRBV6-3 and TRBJ1-5; weak D call: TRBD1 (6 bases). CDR1 is MNHEY, CDR2 SVGEGT, per germline. V was trimmed by 7 bases and J by 0 bases, leaving 22 bases between them. CDR3 length equals 18 residues. The CDR3 DNA sequence: TGTGCCAGCAACCCCTACAGGGCCACCACCGATAGCAATCAGCCCCAGCATTTT. Its protein is CASNPYRATTDSNQPQHF.

The V and J genes are TRBV6-5 and TRBJ1-6, with 9 positions matching TRBD1. CDR3 size: 14 residues. The V gene end was trimmed by 6 bases and the J gene end by 8 bases; junction bases not matched to a gene: 5. Germline-derived CDR1 and CDR2 are MNHEY and SVGAGI. The CDR3 DNA reads as TGTGCCAGCAGGGCCGGGACAGGGCATTCACCCCTCCACTTT. It codes for CASRAGTGHSPLHF.

The rearrangement links TRBV6-5 to TRBJ1-2; a possible D gene is TRBD1 (6 bases). Per the germline V gene, CDR1 is MNHEY and CDR2 is SVGAGI. The CDR3 has 15 residues. Trimming took 6 bases from V and 4 from J, leaving 18 bases between them. CDR3 DNA sequence: TGTGCCAGCAGCTCCCCGACGACAGGCCTCTATGGCTACACCTTC. Translating it yields CASSSPTTGLYGYTF.

The rearrangement links TRBV5-4 to TRBJ2-7; 7 bases map to TRBD1. The junction had 14 bases not matched to a gene; V was cut back by 4 bases and J by 4 bases. Germline loops: CDR1 SGHNT, CDR2 YYREEE (reference sequence). This CDR3 contains 16 residues. The CDR3 sequence: CASSPGLSQGVYEQYF. Here the CDR3 DNA reads TGTGCCAGCAGCCCAGGGCTGTCCCAGGGGGTATACGAGCAGTACTTC.

The J gene is TRBJ1-1, the V gene TRBV30, with D possibly being TRBD1 (5 bases). The length of the CDR3 is 14 residues. The V gene lost 3 bases and the J gene lost 3 bases, with 14 bases spanning the gap. CDR1 GTSNPN and CDR2 SVGIG come from the germline V gene (reference sequence). The CDR3 reads CAWSLGAGDTEAFF. The CDR3 DNA is TGTGCCTGGAGCCTAGGGGCAGGTGACACTGAAGCTTTCTTT.

This clone is a singleton in its sample. Other DNA sequences in this sample translate to the same CDR3. This chain joins TRBV28 and TRBJ1-2; D is unresolved. This CDR3 has 12 residues. The V end was cut by 6 bases, the J end by 4 bases, with 9 bases between. Germline CDR1 is MDHEN and CDR2 is SYDVKM. The CDR3 region has the DNA TGTGCCAGCAGCGGTACGGGCTATGGCTACACCTTC. Translated, it gives CASSGTGYGYTF.

The J gene is TRBJ1-6, the V gene TRBV28, with D uncertain. CDR1 is MDHEN and CDR2 is SYDVKM in the germline V gene. Between the trimmed V and J ends, which lost 8 bases and 6 bases, there was a span of 11 bases. There are 13 residues in the CDR3. The CDR3 DNA is TGTGCCAGCTTATCCGACTTTAATTCACCCCTCCACTTT. This sequence encodes CASLSDFNSPLHF.

This chain connects TRBV16 to TRBJ2-7, with 7 bases aligning to TRBD1. V shed 4 bases and J 2 bases; nucleotides not matched to a gene: 5. CDR1 is KGHSY, CDR2 FQNENV, per germline. The CDR3 loop spans 14 amino acids. CDR3 protein: CASSPWTGPYEQYF. The CDR3 DNA is TGTGCCAGCAGCCCTTGGACAGGACCCTACGAGCAGTACTTC.

This clone was counted between two and nine times. The CDR3 protein is CASSGTSSYEQYF. In nucleotides, the CDR3 is TGCGCCAGCAGCGGCACCAGCTCCTACGAGCAGTACTTC. The chain has TRBV5-1 and TRBJ2-7; no reliable D call. The CDR3 loop spans 13 amino acids. The germline V and J ends were trimmed by 4 bases and 0 bases, with 8 bases remaining between them. Germline V gene data show CDR1 as SGHRS and CDR2 as YFSETQ.

The J gene is TRBJ2-2, the V gene TRBV19, with a weak D call TRBD2 (5 bases). Looked up from germline, CDR1 is LNHDA and CDR2 is SQIVND (reference sequence). V lost 5 bases, J lost 2 bases, and 15 bases lay in between. The CDR3 covers 16 residues. The CDR3 DNA reads as TGTGCCAGTAGTGGTGGGCAGCGGACTAACACCGGGGAGCTGTTTTTT. Protein sequence: CASSGGQRTNTGELFF.

The chain recombines TRBV18 with TRBJ1-1; TRBD1 might be the D (5 bases). Germline loops: CDR1 KGHSH, CDR2 LQKENI. V lost 3 bases and J 10 bases, leaving 18 bases between the germline ends. This CDR3 has 14 residues. The DNA of the CDR3 is TGTGCCAGCTCACCCGACGGGGGGGGATTGGGAGCTTTCTTT. The encoded protein is CASSPDGGGLGAFF.

The chain is built from TRBV18 and TRBJ2-2; 9 bases agree with TRBD1. This CDR3 spans 16 amino acids. Germline assignment: CDR1 KGHSH and CDR2 LQKENI. The J segment lost 4 bases and the V segment lost 2 bases, leaving 5 bases of the junction unmatched. CDR3 sequence: CASSPEGQGATGELFF. CDR3 in DNA: TGTGCCAGCTCACCAGAGGGACAGGGTGCCACCGGGGAGCTGTTTTTT.

This clone rates as medium-sized. This chain connects TRBV29-1 to TRBJ2-1, with 7 bases fitting TRBD2. The CDR3 has 10 amino acids. Germline values: CDR1 SQVTM, CDR2 ANQGSEA. J was trimmed by 10 bases and V by 5 bases; bases with no gene match: 2. The CDR3 nucleotides are TGCAGCGTTTATAGCGGGGAGCAGTTCTTC. Translation gives CSVYSGEQFF.

The V and J genes are TRBV5-5 and TRBJ2-5, with D uncertain. The CDR3 runs to 13 residues. Trimming shortened V by 5 bases and J by 4 bases, and 12 bases separated the two germline ends. Looked up from germline, CDR1 is SGHKS and CDR2 is YYEKEE (reference sequence). This CDR3 is CASRNLGAETQYF. The CDR3 DNA follows: TGTGCCAGCAGAAACCTCGGTGCAGAGACCCAGTACTTC.

The V call is TRBV28, the J call TRBJ1-6, with a weak D call TRBD1 (5 bases). Germline CDR1 MDHEN, CDR2 SYDVKM. The CDR3 consists of 15 residues. The V end was cut by 4 bases, the J end by 9 bases, with 16 bases between. The chain's CDR3 is CASSWGAGNGSPLHF. The CDR3 nucleotides read TGTGCCAGCAGTTGGGGTGCAGGGAACGGTTCACCCCTCCACTTT.

The chain carries TRBV4-2 and TRBJ2-7, with 8 bases that match TRBD1. In germline, CDR1 is LGHNA, CDR2 YNFKEQ. This CDR3 contains 18 residues. The ends lost 0 bases at V and 2 bases at J; junction bases unmatched: 12. CDR3 region: CASSQEGQGAIVAYEQYF. In nucleotides, the CDR3 is TGTGCCAGCAGCCAAGAGGGGCAGGGGGCGATTGTGGCCTACGAGCAGTACTTC.